One TCR beta chain is described in this entry. Antigen unknown. The data were obtained in a study of T cell responses to AZD1222 COVID-19 vaccine. Study-wide findings and caveats: Baseline antibody screening turned up just a handful of seropositive AZD1222 recipients.

Profiled with immunoSEQ multiplex PCR; TCRdb holds only in-frame clones, not every one. This sample has approximately 77,000 clones; approximately 83% occur once, and the top ten carry 3.4%. Sequenced material: peripheral blood, taken 28 days after the second AZD1222 dose. This sequence was found in an adult who received the AZD1222 COVID-19 vaccine.

The CDR3 nucleotides read TGTGCCAGCAGCTTCCCCATCAGGGCTAGTACTGAAGCTTTCTTT. This sequence encodes CASSFPIRASTEAFF. The V and J genes are TRBV21-1 and TRBJ1-1; the DNA was not compared with TRBD1, the D call given in the table. TRBV21-1 represents a pseudogene. The CDR3 runs 15 residues.